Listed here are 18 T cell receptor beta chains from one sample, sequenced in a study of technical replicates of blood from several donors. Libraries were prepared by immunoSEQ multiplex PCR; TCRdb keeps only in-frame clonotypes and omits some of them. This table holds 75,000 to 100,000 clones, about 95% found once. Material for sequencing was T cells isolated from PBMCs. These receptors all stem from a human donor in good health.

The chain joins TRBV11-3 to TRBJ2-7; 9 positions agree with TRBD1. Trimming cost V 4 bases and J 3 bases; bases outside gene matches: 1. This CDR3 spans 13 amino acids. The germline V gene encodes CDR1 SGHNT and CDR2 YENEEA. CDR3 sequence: CASSSTGGYEQYF. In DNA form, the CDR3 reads TGTGCCAGCAGCTCGACAGGGGGCTACGAGCAGTACTTC.

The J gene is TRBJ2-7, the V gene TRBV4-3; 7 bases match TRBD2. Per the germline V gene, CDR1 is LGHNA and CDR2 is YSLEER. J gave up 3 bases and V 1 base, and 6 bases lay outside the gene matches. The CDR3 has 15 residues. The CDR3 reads CASSQGPGGFYEQYF. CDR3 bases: TGCGCCAGCAGCCAAGGGCCGGGGGGATTCTACGAGCAGTACTTC.

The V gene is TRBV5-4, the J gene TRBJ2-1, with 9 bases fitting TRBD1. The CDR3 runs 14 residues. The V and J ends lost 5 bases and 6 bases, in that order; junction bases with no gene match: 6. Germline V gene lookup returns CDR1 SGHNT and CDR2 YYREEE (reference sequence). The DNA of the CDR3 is TGTGCCAGCAGAACACAGGGGGCCGTCAATGAGCAGTTCTTC. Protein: CASRTQGAVNEQFF.

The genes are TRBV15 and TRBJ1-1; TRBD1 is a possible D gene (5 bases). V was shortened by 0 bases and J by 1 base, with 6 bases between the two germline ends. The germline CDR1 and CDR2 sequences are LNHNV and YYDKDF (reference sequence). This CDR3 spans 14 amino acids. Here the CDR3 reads CATSRDRGNTEAFF. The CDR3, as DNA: TGTGCCACCAGCAGAGATAGGGGGAACACTGAAGCTTTCTTT.

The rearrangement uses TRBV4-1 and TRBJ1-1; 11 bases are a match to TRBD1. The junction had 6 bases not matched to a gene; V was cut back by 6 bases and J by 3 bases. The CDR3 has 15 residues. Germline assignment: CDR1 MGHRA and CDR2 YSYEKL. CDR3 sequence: CASRPGQGADTEAFF. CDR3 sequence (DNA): TGCGCCAGCAGACCCGGACAGGGGGCGGACACTGAAGCTTTCTTT.

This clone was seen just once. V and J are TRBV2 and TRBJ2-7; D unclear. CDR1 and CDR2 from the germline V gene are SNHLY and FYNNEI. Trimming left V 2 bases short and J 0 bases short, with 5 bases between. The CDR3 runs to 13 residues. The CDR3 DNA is TGTGCCAGCAGTGAAATCAGCTCCTACGAGCAGTACTTC. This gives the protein CASSEISSYEQYF.

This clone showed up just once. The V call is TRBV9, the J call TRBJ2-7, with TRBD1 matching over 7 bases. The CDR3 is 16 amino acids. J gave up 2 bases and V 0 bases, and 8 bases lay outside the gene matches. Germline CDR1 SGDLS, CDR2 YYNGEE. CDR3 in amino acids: CASSVEPTGQTYEQYF. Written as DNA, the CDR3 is TGTGCCAGCAGCGTAGAGCCAACGGGACAGACCTACGAGCAGTACTTC.

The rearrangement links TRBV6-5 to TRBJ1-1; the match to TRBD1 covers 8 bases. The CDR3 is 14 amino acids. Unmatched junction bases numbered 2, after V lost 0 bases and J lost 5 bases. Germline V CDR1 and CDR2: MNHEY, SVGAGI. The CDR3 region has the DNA TGTGCCAGCAGTTACTCGACAGGGGTGACTGAAGCTTTCTTT. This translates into CASSYSTGVTEAFF.

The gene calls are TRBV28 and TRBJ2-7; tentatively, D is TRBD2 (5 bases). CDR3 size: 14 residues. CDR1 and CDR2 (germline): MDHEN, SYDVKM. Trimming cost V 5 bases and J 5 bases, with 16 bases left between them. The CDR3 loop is CASSTDGPEDEQYF. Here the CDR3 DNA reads TGTGCCAGCAGTACAGACGGGCCGGAGGACGAGCAGTACTTC.

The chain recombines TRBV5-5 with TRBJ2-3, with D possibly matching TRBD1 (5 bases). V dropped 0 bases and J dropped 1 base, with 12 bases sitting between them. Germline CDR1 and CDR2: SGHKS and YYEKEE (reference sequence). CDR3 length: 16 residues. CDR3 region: CASSLDRSLGTDTQYF. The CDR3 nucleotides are TGTGCCAGCAGCTTGGACAGGAGCCTAGGCACAGATACGCAGTATTTT. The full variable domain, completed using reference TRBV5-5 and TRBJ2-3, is DAGVTQSPTHLIKTRGQQVTLRCSPISGHKSVSWYQQVLGQGPQFIFQYYEKEERGRGNFPDRFSARQFPNYSSELNVNALLLGDSALYLCASSLDRSLGTDTQYFGPGTRLTVL.

CDR3 DNA: TGCAGCGTTAATTTCGACGACAGAAACACCATATATTTT. Amino acids: CSVNFDDRNTIYF. The chain combines TRBV29-1 with TRBJ1-3; D call uncertain. The CDR3 spans 13 residues. The germline V and J ends were trimmed by 5 bases and 5 bases, with 13 bases remaining between them. Germline CDR1 SQVTM, CDR2 ANQGSEA.

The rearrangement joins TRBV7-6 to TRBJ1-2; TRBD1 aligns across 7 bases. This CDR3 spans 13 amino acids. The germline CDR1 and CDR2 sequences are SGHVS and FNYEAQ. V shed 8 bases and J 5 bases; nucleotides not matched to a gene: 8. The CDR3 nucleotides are TGTGCCAGCGGGACAGAGGCCTTTTATGGCTACACCTTC. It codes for CASGTEAFYGYTF.

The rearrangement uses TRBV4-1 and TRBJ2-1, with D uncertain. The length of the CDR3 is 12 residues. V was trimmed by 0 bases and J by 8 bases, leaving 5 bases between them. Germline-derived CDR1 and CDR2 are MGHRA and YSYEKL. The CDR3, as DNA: TGCGCCAGCAGCCAAGAGGGCTATGAGCAGTTCTTC. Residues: CASSQEGYEQFF.

CDR3 residues: CASTRRGGQGAFPLYEQYF. In DNA form, the CDR3 reads TGTGCCAGCACTAGAAGAGGGGGACAGGGGGCATTCCCCCTCTACGAGCAGTACTTC. The chain employs TRBV7-2 and TRBJ2-7, with 12 bases that match TRBD1. With 7 bases clipped from V and 3 bases from J, the junction kept 19 bases outside the gene matches. The germline gives CDR1 SGHTA, CDR2 FQGNSA. The CDR3 sequence is 19 residues long.

The CDR3 protein is CASKQGQTNTGELFF. CDR3 coding DNA: TGTGCCAGCAAACAGGGACAGACGAACACCGGGGAGCTGTTTTTT. The rearrangement joins TRBV6-5 to TRBJ2-2; 7 bases map to TRBD1. After removal of 7 bases from V and 0 bases from J, the junction contained 5 bases not matched to a gene. The CDR3 contains 15 residues. Germline lookup yields CDR1 MNHEY and CDR2 SVGAGI.

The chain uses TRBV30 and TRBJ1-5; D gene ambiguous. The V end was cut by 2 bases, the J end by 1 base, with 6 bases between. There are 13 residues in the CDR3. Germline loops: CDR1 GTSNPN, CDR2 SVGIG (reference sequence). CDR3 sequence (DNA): TGTGCCTGGAGTACCGGGAGCAATCAGCCCCAGCATTTT. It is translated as CAWSTGSNQPQHF.

The CDR3 DNA follows: TGCGCCAGCAGCTTAAGGGGAGGGACTGAAGCTTTCTTT. This encodes CASSLRGGTEAFF. This rearrangement joins TRBV5-1 to TRBJ1-1; D might be TRBD1 (5 bases). Per the germline V gene, CDR1 is SGHRS and CDR2 is YFSETQ. The CDR3 is made up of 13 amino acids. Trimming took off 2 bases at V and 5 bases at J, with 10 bases between the two ends.

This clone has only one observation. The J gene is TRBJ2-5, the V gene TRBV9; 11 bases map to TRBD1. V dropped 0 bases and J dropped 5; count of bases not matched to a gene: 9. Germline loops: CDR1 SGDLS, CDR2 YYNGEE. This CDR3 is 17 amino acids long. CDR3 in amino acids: CASSVEVGTGGRETQYF. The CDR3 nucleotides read TGTGCCAGCAGCGTAGAAGTAGGGACAGGGGGGAGGGAGACCCAGTACTTC.